These T cell receptor beta chains were read from a single sample in a study of circulating CD8 cells and anti-PD-1 response in melanoma. TCRdb passed the reads through MiXCR, listing each CDR3 protein once. This sample has over a thousand distinct CDR3 sequences, with approximately 10% found just once. The specimen comprised CD8+ T cells from PBMCs, sampled at baseline or after one month of anti-PD-1 therapy (not recorded which). The receptors come from a human donor with melanoma. Each CDR3 is given with its conserved first and last residue. Fields, in order: V gene, D gene, clone size, J gene, CDR3 DNA, CDR3 protein. A D gene is named only where the DNA matches it firmly. Rows may omit the clone size; those that give it use once, few, many or a size class.

v_call: TRBV7-9
d_call: .
clone_size: medium-sized
j_call: TRBJ2-5
cdr3_nt: TGTGCCAGCAGCCCCCCTACCGCCCCAAGAGAGACCCAGTACTTC
cdr3_aa: CASSPPTAPRETQYF

v_call: TRBV19
d_call: .
clone_size: .
j_call: TRBJ2-1
cdr3_nt: TGTGCCAGTAGTAGCGGGGGCTTTAATGAGCAGTTCTTC
cdr3_aa: CASSSGGFNEQFF

v_call: TRBV12-3/TRBV12-4
d_call: .
clone_size: .
j_call: TRBJ2-7
cdr3_nt: TGCGCCAGCAGCTCGACACCCGTCTACGAGCAGTACTTC
cdr3_aa: CASSSTPVYEQYF

v_call: TRBV19
d_call: TRBD2
clone_size: medium-sized
j_call: TRBJ2-1
cdr3_nt: TGTGCCACCCACGATAGCGGGGATGAGCAGTTCTTC
cdr3_aa: CATHDSGDEQFF

v_call: TRBV4-3
d_call: TRBD1
clone_size: .
j_call: TRBJ2-2
cdr3_nt: TGCGCCGGCAGCCAAGGACAGGACTTCTACACCGGGGAGCTGTTTTTT
cdr3_aa: CAGSQGQDFYTGELFF

v_call: TRBV29-1
d_call: .
clone_size: medium-sized
j_call: TRBJ2-2
cdr3_nt: TGCAGCGTCCCGGACAGAAGGGGCACCGGGGAGCTGTTTTTT
cdr3_aa: CSVPDRRGTGELFF

v_call: TRBV6-6
d_call: .
clone_size: medium-sized
j_call: TRBJ1-1
cdr3_nt: TGTGCCAGCAGCCATGGCGCTGAAGCTTTCTTT
cdr3_aa: CASSHGAEAFF

v_call: TRBV20-1
d_call: .
clone_size: medium-sized
j_call: TRBJ2-1
cdr3_nt: TGCAGTGCTAGGCGGAGAGCGGCCGGGGGTGAGCAGTTCTTC
cdr3_aa: CSARRRAAGGEQFF

v_call: TRBV4-3
d_call: .
clone_size: medium-sized
j_call: TRBJ2-7
cdr3_nt: TGCGCCAGCAGCCAAGGGAGGGGCCTCGAGCAGTACTTC
cdr3_aa: CASSQGRGLEQYF

v_call: TRBV19
d_call: TRBD1
clone_size: medium-sized
j_call: TRBJ1-2
cdr3_nt: TGTGCCAGCCGGACAGGTTTGGATGGCTACACCTTC
cdr3_aa: CASRTGLDGYTF

v_call: TRBV19
d_call: TRBD1
clone_size: large
j_call: TRBJ1-1
cdr3_nt: TGTGCCACGGTCCCGACAGGGGGCACTGAAGCTTTCTTT
cdr3_aa: CATVPTGGTEAFF

v_call: TRBV20-1
d_call: TRBD1
clone_size: .
j_call: TRBJ2-1
cdr3_nt: TGCAGCGCTAGGCACGACAGGGCCCTATACGATGAGCAGTTCTTC
cdr3_aa: CSARHDRALYDEQFF

v_call: TRBV19
d_call: .
clone_size: medium-sized
j_call: TRBJ1-5
cdr3_nt: TGTGCCAGTAGTATAGGTGTAGTGGGGTATCAGCCCCAGCATTTT
cdr3_aa: CASSIGVVGYQPQHF

v_call: TRBV28
d_call: TRBD1
clone_size: .
j_call: TRBJ2-7
cdr3_nt: TGTGCCACCGCGACAGGGGGCTACGAGCAGTACTTC
cdr3_aa: CATATGGYEQYF

v_call: TRBV20-1
d_call: .
clone_size: medium-sized
j_call: TRBJ2-1
cdr3_nt: TGCAGTGCTAGCCTAACAGGGAAGCTGTTCTTC
cdr3_aa: CSASLTGKLFF

v_call: TRBV20-1
d_call: TRBD2
clone_size: medium-sized
j_call: TRBJ2-3
cdr3_nt: TGCAGTGCTGGTCTAGCGGGGGGGCCCATGCACGAAACAGATACGCAGTATTTT
cdr3_aa: CSAGLAGGPMHETDTQYF

v_call: TRBV19
d_call: .
clone_size: medium-sized
j_call: TRBJ1-1
cdr3_nt: TGTGCCACACGACAGAACACTGAAGCTTTCTTT
cdr3_aa: CATRQNTEAFF

v_call: TRBV29-1
d_call: .
clone_size: medium-sized
j_call: TRBJ2-7
cdr3_nt: TGCAGCGTTGAAGCGGCAGGTTCCTACGAGCAGTACTTC
cdr3_aa: CSVEAAGSYEQYF

v_call: TRBV19
d_call: .
clone_size: medium-sized
j_call: TRBJ1-2
cdr3_nt: TGTGCCAGTAGTACAGAGGGGATGAAGGGCTACACCTTC
cdr3_aa: CASSTEGMKGYTF

v_call: TRBV7-9
d_call: .
clone_size: medium-sized
j_call: TRBJ1-1
cdr3_nt: TGTGCCAGCAGCCCCCAGGGACATTCTAACACTGAAGCTTTCTTT
cdr3_aa: CASSPQGHSNTEAFF

v_call: TRBV13
d_call: TRBD2
clone_size: .
j_call: TRBJ2-7
cdr3_nt: TGTGCCAGCAGCCCGGGACTACAAACCTACGAGCAGTACTTC
cdr3_aa: CASSPGLQTYEQYF

v_call: TRBV27
d_call: .
clone_size: medium-sized
j_call: TRBJ2-7
cdr3_nt: TGTGCCAGCAGTTTGGGCCCACAGGTCGAGCAGTACTTC
cdr3_aa: CASSLGPQVEQYF

v_call: TRBV19
d_call: .
clone_size: once
j_call: TRBJ2-7
cdr3_nt: TGTGCCAGTAGTCTAACTCTCAGACTTTACGAGCAGTACTTC
cdr3_aa: CASSLTLRLYEQYF

v_call: TRBV11-3
d_call: .
clone_size: medium-sized
j_call: TRBJ2-2
cdr3_nt: TGTGCCAGCAGCCCCCTCGGGGGTAAGGCCGGGGAGCTGTTTTTT
cdr3_aa: CASSPLGGKAGELFF

v_call: TRBV11-3
d_call: .
clone_size: medium-sized
j_call: TRBJ2-7
cdr3_nt: TGTGCCAGCAGCGTCGGGGGGCCCGAATACGAGCAGTACTTC
cdr3_aa: CASSVGGPEYEQYF

v_call: TRBV29-1
d_call: .
clone_size: large
j_call: TRBJ2-1
cdr3_nt: TGCAGCGTTGAAGCCCCCAATAATGAGCAGTTCTTC
cdr3_aa: CSVEAPNNEQFF

v_call: TRBV29-1
d_call: TRBD2
clone_size: medium-sized
j_call: TRBJ2-5
cdr3_nt: TGCAGCGTGCGGGGGGGGAGCGAGACCCAGTACTTC
cdr3_aa: CSVRGGSETQYF

v_call: TRBV20-1
d_call: TRBD1
clone_size: medium-sized
j_call: TRBJ2-7
cdr3_nt: TGCAGTGCTAGAGACCGGGACAGCCGCTCCTACGAGCAGTACTTC
cdr3_aa: CSARDRDSRSYEQYF

v_call: TRBV19
d_call: .
clone_size: medium-sized
j_call: TRBJ2-3
cdr3_nt: TGTGCCAGTAGGACCTCTGCAGATACGCAGTATTTT
cdr3_aa: CASRTSADTQYF

v_call: TRBV5-4
d_call: .
clone_size: .
j_call: TRBJ2-2
cdr3_nt: TGTGCCAGCAGCTTTAGTGATCCCGGGGAGCTGTTTTTT
cdr3_aa: CASSFSDPGELFF

v_call: TRBV28
d_call: .
clone_size: medium-sized
j_call: TRBJ2-7
cdr3_nt: TGTGCCAGCAGTTTCCCGGGGGCGGGATACGAGCAGTACTTC
cdr3_aa: CASSFPGAGYEQYF

v_call: TRBV6-5
d_call: TRBD2
clone_size: medium-sized
j_call: TRBJ2-7
cdr3_nt: TGTGCCAGCACGAGCGGGGCCAACGGCGAGCAGTACTTC
cdr3_aa: CASTSGANGEQYF

v_call: TRBV19
d_call: .
clone_size: large
j_call: TRBJ1-5
cdr3_nt: TGTGCCAGTAGTATCTATGGTCAGCCCCAGCATTTT
cdr3_aa: CASSIYGQPQHF

v_call: TRBV9
d_call: TRBD2
clone_size: .
j_call: TRBJ2-3
cdr3_nt: TGTGCCAGCAGCTTTAGCGGGGGGGCCCCAGATACGCAGTATTTT
cdr3_aa: CASSFSGGAPDTQYF

v_call: TRBV20-1
d_call: .
clone_size: medium-sized
j_call: TRBJ2-7
cdr3_nt: TGCAGTGCAAGGGACCTCTACGAGCAGTACTTC
cdr3_aa: CSARDLYEQYF

v_call: TRBV14
d_call: .
clone_size: .
j_call: TRBJ1-1
cdr3_nt: TGTGCCAGCAGCCATGTAGGGGGGCTTACTGAAGCTTTCTTT
cdr3_aa: CASSHVGGLTEAFF